The rows below give T cell receptor beta chains drawn from one sample of a study of shared clonotypes between healthy human individuals. Measured with immunoSEQ multiplex PCR; TCRdb has only the in-frame clones, and not every one. The data contain over a million clones, around 98.5% of them singletons. Sequenced sample: naive CD4+ T cells sorted from blood. All receptors come from a man aged 30 to 45 in good health. Each CDR3 is given with its conserved first and last residue. A D gene is named only where the DNA matches it firmly. Some rows have no size entry. The others give once, few or many, or a class for an expanded clone.

D gene	clone size	V gene	J gene	CDR3 protein	CDR3 DNA
NA	NA	TRBV5-1	TRBJ1-2	CASSLAAAPFNYGYTF	TGCGCCAGCAGCTTGGCGGCAGCTCCCTTCAACTATGGCTACACCTTC
NA	NA	TRBV6-6	TRBJ2-7	CASSSTSDPLHEQYF	TGTGCCAGCAGCTCCACTTCGGACCCACTCCACGAGCAGTACTTC
NA	NA	TRBV7-2	TRBJ1-2	CASSLRPDLYGYTF	TGTGCCAGCAGCTTAAGGCCAGACCTCTATGGCTACACCTTC
TRBD1	NA	TRBV7-2	TRBJ2-7	CASSLVDRGLEQYF	TGTGCCAGCAGCTTAGTTGACAGGGGGCTCGAGCAGTACTTC
NA	NA	TRBV5-4	TRBJ2-3	CASSLSGATDTQYF	TGTGCCAGCAGCTTGTCGGGAGCGACAGATACGCAGTATTTT
NA	NA	TRBV5-1	TRBJ2-1	CASSLDRASYNEQFF	TGCGCCAGCAGCTTGGATCGGGCCTCCTACAATGAGCAGTTCTTC
TRBD2	NA	TRBV5-1	TRBJ2-3	CASSEGTNPLDTQYF	TGCGCCAGCAGCGAAGGGACTAACCCCTTAGATACGCAGTATTTT
TRBD1	NA	TRBV28	TRBJ2-5	CASSMGQGAQETQYF	TGTGCCAGCAGTATGGGACAGGGGGCCCAAGAGACCCAGTACTTC
TRBD1	NA	TRBV4-3	TRBJ2-7	CASSQIRGPAYEQYF	TGCGCCAGCAGCCAGATCAGGGGGCCGGCCTACGAGCAGTACTTC
NA	NA	TRBV7-9	TRBJ2-2	CASSLRGSYTGELFF	TGTGCCAGCAGCTTAAGAGGGAGTTATACCGGGGAGCTGTTTTTT
NA	NA	TRBV5-4	TRBJ2-2	CASSYAGELFF	TGTGCCAGCAGCTATGCCGGGGAGCTGTTTTTT
NA	NA	TRBV19	TRBJ2-3	CASSIDRKSDTQYF	TGTGCCAGTAGTATAGATCGGAAGTCAGATACGCAGTATTTT
NA	NA	TRBV5-1	TRBJ2-3	CASKPTASSTDTQYF	TGCGCCAGCAAACCTACAGCATCTAGCACAGATACGCAGTATTTT
NA	once	TRBV5-8	TRBJ1-5	CASSSVTYSNQPQHF	TGTGCCAGCAGCTCGGTTACTTATAGCAATCAGCCCCAGCATTTT
TRBD1	NA	TRBV5-4	TRBJ2-4	CASSSSPGQQTFLAKNIQYF	TGTGCCAGCAGCTCTTCGCCGGGACAGCAAACCTTCTTAGCCAAAAACATTCAGTACTTC
TRBD2	NA	TRBV10-3	TRBJ2-5	CAISGQPAGDQYF	TGTGCCATCAGTGGTCAGCCGGCGGGGGACCAGTACTTC
NA	NA	TRBV11-2	TRBJ2-3	CASSLYKGSTDTQYF	TGTGCCAGCAGCTTATATAAGGGTAGCACAGATACGCAGTATTTT
TRBD1	NA	TRBV11-2	TRBJ2-7	CASSLDIRAGQAYEQYF	TGTGCCAGCAGCTTAGATATTAGGGCTGGACAGGCCTACGAGCAGTACTTC
NA	once	TRBV6-1	TRBJ2-1	CASSGRDGHSSYNEQFF	TGTGCCAGCAGTGGCCGGGACGGGCATAGCTCCTACAATGAGCAGTTCTTC
NA	NA	TRBV11-1	TRBJ2-5	CATARGGDETQYF	TGTGCCACCGCTCGAGGGGGGGACGAGACCCAGTACTTC
TRBD2	NA	TRBV5-5	TRBJ2-1	CASSLSGSWSNEQFF	TGTGCCAGCAGCCTTAGCGGGAGCTGGAGCAATGAGCAGTTCTTC
TRBD1	NA	TRBV18	TRBJ1-1	CVSSALDRSTEAFF	TGTGTCAGCTCAGCCCTGGACAGGAGCACTGAAGCTTTCTTT
NA	NA	TRBV28	TRBJ2-3	CASSQWEKTDTQYF	TGTGCCAGCAGTCAGTGGGAGAAGACAGATACGCAGTATTTT
NA	NA	TRBV4-1	TRBJ1-4	CASSQVGTTNEKLFF	TGCGCCAGCAGCCAAGTGGGTACAACTAATGAAAAACTGTTTTTT
TRBD2	NA	TRBV9	TRBJ2-7	CASSVVAGESRFRAYEQYF	TGTGCCAGCAGCGTAGTTGCGGGAGAGTCAAGATTTCGGGCCTACGAGCAGTACTTC
TRBD1	NA	TRBV19	TRBJ1-5	CARREDRGDQPQHF	TGTGCCAGGCGGGAGGACAGGGGCGATCAGCCCCAGCATTTT
TRBD1	once	TRBV7-9	TRBJ1-2	CASSPGTGFGGYTF	TGTGCCAGCAGCCCCGGGACAGGATTCGGTGGCTACACCTTC
TRBD2	NA	TRBV9	TRBJ2-1	CASSVLGLAGDNEQFF	TGTGCCAGCAGCGTGCTTGGACTAGCGGGTGACAATGAGCAGTTCTTC
NA	NA	TRBV15	TRBJ2-1	CATSRDLRDSTYNEQFF	TGTGCCACCAGCAGAGATCTTCGAGACTCGACCTACAATGAGCAGTTCTTC
TRBD2	NA	TRBV7-8	TRBJ2-3	CASSLASGTRILSDTQYF	TGTGCCAGCAGCTTAGCTAGCGGGACTAGAATTCTTTCAGATACGCAGTATTTT
NA	NA	TRBV9	TRBJ2-6	CASSRTGGANVLTF	TGTGCCAGCAGCCGAACCGGCGGGGCCAACGTCCTGACTTTC
NA	NA	TRBV7-9	TRBJ2-1	CASSLAAGEQFF	TGTGCCAGCAGCTTAGCGGCGGGTGAGCAGTTCTTC
NA	NA	TRBV19	TRBJ2-2	CASSAKRGAGELFF	TGTGCCAGTAGTGCAAAACGGGGAGCCGGGGAGCTGTTTTTT
NA	NA	TRBV7-3	TRBJ1-5	CASSLSQGQPQHF	TGTGCCAGCAGCTTATCCCAGGGACAGCCCCAGCATTTT
NA	NA	TRBV28	TRBJ2-1	CASSFPRHSSYNEQFF	TGTGCCAGCAGTTTTCCCCGACATAGCTCCTACAATGAGCAGTTCTTC